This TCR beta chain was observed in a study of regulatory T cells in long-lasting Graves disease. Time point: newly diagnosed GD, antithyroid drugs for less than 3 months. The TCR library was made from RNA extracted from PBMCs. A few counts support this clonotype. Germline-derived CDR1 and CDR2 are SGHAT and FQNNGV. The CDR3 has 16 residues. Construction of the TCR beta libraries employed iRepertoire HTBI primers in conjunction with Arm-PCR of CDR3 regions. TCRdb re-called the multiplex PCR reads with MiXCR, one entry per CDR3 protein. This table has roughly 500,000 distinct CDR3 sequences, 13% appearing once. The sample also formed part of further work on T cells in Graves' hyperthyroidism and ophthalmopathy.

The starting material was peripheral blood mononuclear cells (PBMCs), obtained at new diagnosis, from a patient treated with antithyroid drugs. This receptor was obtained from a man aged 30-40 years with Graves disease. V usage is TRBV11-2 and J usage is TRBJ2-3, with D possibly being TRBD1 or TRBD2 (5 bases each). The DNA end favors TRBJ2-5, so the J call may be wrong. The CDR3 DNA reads TGTGCCAGCAGTTTTCCCTGGGGCAGGACTCCGGAGACCCAGTACTTC. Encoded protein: CASSFPWGRTPETQYF.